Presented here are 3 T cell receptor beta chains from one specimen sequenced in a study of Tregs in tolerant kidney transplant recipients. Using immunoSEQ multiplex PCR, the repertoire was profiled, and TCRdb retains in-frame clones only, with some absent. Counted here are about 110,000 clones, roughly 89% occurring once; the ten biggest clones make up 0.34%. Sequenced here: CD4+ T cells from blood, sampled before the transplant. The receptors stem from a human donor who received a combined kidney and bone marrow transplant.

The CDR3 bases are TGTGCCATCAGGGCTGAACCTCCAGCTAACTATGGCTACACCTTC. Its protein product is CAIRAEPPANYGYTF. V usage is TRBV10-3 and J usage is TRBJ1-2; D remains unclear. This CDR3 comprises 15 residues. CDR1 and CDR2 from the germline V gene are ENHRY and SYGVKD. V was shortened by 6 bases and J by 0 bases, with 14 bases between the two germline ends.

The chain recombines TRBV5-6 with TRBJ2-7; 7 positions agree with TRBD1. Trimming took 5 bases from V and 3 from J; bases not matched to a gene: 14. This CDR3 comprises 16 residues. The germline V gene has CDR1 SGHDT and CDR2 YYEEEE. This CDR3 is CASRSTNDRAFYEQYF. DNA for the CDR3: TGTGCCAGCAGATCCACCAATGACAGGGCGTTCTACGAGCAGTACTTC. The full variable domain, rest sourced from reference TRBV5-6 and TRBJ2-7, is DAGVTQSPTHLIKTRGQQVTLRCSPKSGHDTVSWYQQALGQGPQFIFQYYEEEERQRGNFPDRFSGHQFPNYSSELNVNALLLGDSALYLCASRSTNDRAFYEQYFGPGTRLTVT.

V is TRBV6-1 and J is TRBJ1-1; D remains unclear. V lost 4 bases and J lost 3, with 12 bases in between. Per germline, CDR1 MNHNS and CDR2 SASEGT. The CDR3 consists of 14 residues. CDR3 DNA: TGTGCCAGCAGTGCCCGACGGGATGACACTGAAGCTTTCTTT. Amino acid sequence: CASSARRDDTEAFF.